Below, 10 T cell receptor beta chains from the same sample are listed, as sequenced in a study of monozygotic twins with inflammatory bowel disease. TCRdb reprocessed the 5' RACE reads, with one entry per CDR3 protein and no DNA. In total, the table holds 300,000 to 450,000 distinct CDR3 sequences. Sequences were obtained from blood. The source of these receptors is a human donor with ulcerative colitis or Crohn's disease, or a healthy co-twin of an affected twin (not recorded which).

This chain links TRBV4-3 with TRBJ2-7; with no DNA, the TCRdb D assignment of TRBD1 cannot be verified. Germline V CDR1 and CDR2: LGHNA, YSLEER. The CDR3 contains 15 residues. The CDR3 spells CASSQDLPGSDEQYF.

This chain joins TRBV28 and TRBJ2-5; TCRdb lists TRBD2, though no DNA is available to test this call. The CDR3 contains 14 residues. The germline gives CDR1 MDHEN, CDR2 SYDVKM. The CDR3 protein is CASTPRTSGETQYF.

The gene calls are TRBV5-1 and TRBJ2-4; TCRdb selects TRBD1, and the lack of DNA leaves this call unchecked. CDR3 length: 15 residues. The germline V gene has CDR1 SGHRS and CDR2 YFSETQ. The chain's CDR3 is CASSFLGQEGNIQYF.

The chain carries TRBV6-1 and TRBJ2-7; TCRdb indicates TRBD2, and absent DNA this call remains unverified. This CDR3 region has 17 residues. CDR1 and CDR2 from the germline V gene are MNHNS and SASEGT. CDR3 sequence reads: CASSRSGTSGGVYEQYF.

The V and J genes are TRBV5-1 and TRBJ2-7; TCRdb's D call, TRBD2, is unchecked because there is no DNA. Germline-derived CDR1 and CDR2 are SGHRS and YFSETQ. This CDR3 contains 16 residues. The chain's CDR3 is CASSLSLAGGTYEQYF.

J is TRBJ2-1 and V is TRBV3-1. This CDR3 is 15 amino acids long. In germline, CDR1 is LGHDT, CDR2 YNNKEL (reference sequence). Here the CDR3 reads CASSPYGSSYNEQFF.

The chain uses TRBV6-1 and TRBJ2-7. CDR1 is MNHNS and CDR2 is SASEGT in the germline V gene. The length of the CDR3 is 15 residues. CDR3 region: CASSEVGGSSYEQYF.

This chain uses TRBV12-3 or TRBV12-4 with TRBJ2-1. The CDR3 consists of 12 residues. CDR3: CASSLPRDEQFF.

The chain combines TRBV18 with TRBJ2-7; TCRdb's assignment of TRBD1 cannot be checked, as there is no DNA. The CDR3 is 15 residues long. Germline loops: CDR1 KGHSH, CDR2 LQKENI. CDR3 region: CASSLRTGMSDEQYF.

The CDR3 is CASISRFPGGYEQYF. The V gene is TRBV27, the J gene TRBJ2-7; TCRdb's D call of TRBD1 is untestable without DNA. The CDR3 length is 15 residues. Germline V lookup: CDR1 MNHEY, CDR2 SMNVEV (reference sequence).